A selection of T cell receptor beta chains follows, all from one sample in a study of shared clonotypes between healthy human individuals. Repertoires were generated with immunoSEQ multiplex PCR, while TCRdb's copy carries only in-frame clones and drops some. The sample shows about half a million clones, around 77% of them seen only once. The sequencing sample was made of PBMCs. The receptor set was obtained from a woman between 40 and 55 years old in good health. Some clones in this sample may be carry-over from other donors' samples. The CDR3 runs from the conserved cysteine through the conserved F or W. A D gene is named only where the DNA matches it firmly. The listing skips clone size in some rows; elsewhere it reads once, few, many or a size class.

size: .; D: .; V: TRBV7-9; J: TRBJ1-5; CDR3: CASSLGGGLSNQPQHF; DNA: TGTGCCAGCAGCTTAGGGGGGGGGCTTAGCAATCAGCCCCAGCATTTT
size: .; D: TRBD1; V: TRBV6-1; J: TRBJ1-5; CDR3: CASSERQGDGFASNQPQHF; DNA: TGTGCCAGCAGTGAACGACAGGGAGACGGTTTCGCGAGCAATCAGCCCCAGCATTTT
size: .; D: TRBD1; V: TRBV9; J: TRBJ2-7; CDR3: CASSVADRDKQYF; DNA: TGTGCCAGCAGCGTAGCCGACAGGGATAAGCAGTACTTC
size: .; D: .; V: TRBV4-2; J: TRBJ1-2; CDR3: CASSQSTGSASYGYTF; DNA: TGTGCCAGCAGCCAATCGACAGGCAGTGCGAGCTATGGCTACACCTTC
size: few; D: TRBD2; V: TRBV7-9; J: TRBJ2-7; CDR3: CASSFELAKSSYEQYF; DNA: TGTGCCAGCAGCTTCGAACTAGCGAAGAGCTCCTACGAGCAGTACTTC
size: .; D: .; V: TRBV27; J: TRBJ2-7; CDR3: CASSLAQERYEQYF; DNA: TGTGCCAGCAGTTTGGCACAGGAGCGCTACGAGCAGTACTTC
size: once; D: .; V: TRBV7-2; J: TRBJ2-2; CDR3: CASSLTRNTGELFF; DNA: TGTGCCAGCAGCCTAACTCGGAACACCGGGGAGCTGTTTTTT
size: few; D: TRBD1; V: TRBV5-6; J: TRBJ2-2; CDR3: CASSSTGGTFSRNTGELFF; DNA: TGTGCCAGCAGCTCCACAGGGGGCACCTTCTCGAGGAACACCGGGGAGCTGTTTTTT
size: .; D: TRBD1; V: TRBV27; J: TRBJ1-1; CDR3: CASSSQGTTAFF; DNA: TGTGCCAGCAGTTCACAGGGGACCACGGCTTTCTTT
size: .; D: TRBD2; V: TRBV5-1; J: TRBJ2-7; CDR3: CASSPRTSGSYEQYF; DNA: TGCGCCAGCAGCCCAAGGACTAGCGGGTCCTACGAGCAGTACTTC
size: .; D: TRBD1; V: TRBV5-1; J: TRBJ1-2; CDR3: CASSYFSGQGAINGYTF; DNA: TGCGCCAGCAGCTATTTTTCGGGACAGGGGGCGATCAACGGCTACACCTTC
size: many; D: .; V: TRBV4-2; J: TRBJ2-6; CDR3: CASSQDGSLSGANVLTF; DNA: TGTGCCAGCAGCCAAGATGGCAGTCTCTCTGGGGCCAACGTCCTGACTTTC
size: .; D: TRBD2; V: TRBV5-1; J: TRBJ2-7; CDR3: CASSMTSGTYEQYF; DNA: TGCGCCAGCAGCATGACTAGCGGGACCTACGAGCAGTACTTC
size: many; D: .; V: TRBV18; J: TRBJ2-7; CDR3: CASSPNGPYEQYF; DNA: TGTGCCAGCTCACCCAACGGCCCCTACGAGCAGTACTTC
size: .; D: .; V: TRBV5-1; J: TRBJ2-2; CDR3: CASSSQGSGELFF; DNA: TGCGCCAGCAGCTCCCAGGGGTCCGGGGAGCTGTTTTTT
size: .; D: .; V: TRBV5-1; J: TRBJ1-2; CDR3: CASSLGVASNYGYTF; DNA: TGCGCCAGCAGCTTGGGGGTGGCATCTAACTATGGCTACACCTTC
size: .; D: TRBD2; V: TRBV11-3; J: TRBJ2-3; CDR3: CASSSGLATDTQYF; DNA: TGTGCCAGCAGCTCGGGACTAGCTACAGATACGCAGTATTTT
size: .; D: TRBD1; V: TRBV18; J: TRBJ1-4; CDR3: CASSPLGQEGEKLFF; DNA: TGTGCCAGCTCACCATTGGGACAGGAAGGGGAAAAACTGTTTTTT
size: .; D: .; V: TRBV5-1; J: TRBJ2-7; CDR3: CASSEDYEQYF; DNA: TGCGCCAGCAGCGAGGACTACGAGCAGTACTTC
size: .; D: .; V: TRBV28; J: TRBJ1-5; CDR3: CASSLRGAGNQPQHF; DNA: TGTGCCAGCAGTTTGAGGGGGGCCGGCAATCAGCCCCAGCATTTT
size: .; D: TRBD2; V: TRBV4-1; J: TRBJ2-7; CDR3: CASSQVAFLAGGYEQYF; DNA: TGCGCCAGCAGCCAAGTTGCTTTCCTGGCGGGAGGCTACGAGCAGTACTTC
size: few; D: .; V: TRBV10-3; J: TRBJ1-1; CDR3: CAIGDRTEAFF; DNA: TGTGCCATAGGGGACCGCACTGAAGCTTTCTTT
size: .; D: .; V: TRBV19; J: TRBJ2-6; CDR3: CASSAPGQANSGANVLTF; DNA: TGTGCCAGTAGTGCCCCAGGGCAAGCAAACTCTGGGGCCAACGTCCTGACTTTC
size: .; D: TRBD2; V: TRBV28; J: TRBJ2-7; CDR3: CASSFAGGVYEQYF; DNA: TGTGCCAGCAGTTTTGCGGGAGGGGTCTACGAGCAGTACTTC
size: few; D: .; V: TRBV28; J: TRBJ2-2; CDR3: CASNRVDTGELFF; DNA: TGTGCCAGCAACAGGGTGGACACCGGGGAGCTGTTTTTT
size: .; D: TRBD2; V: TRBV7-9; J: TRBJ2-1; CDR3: CASSFVAGSAPYNEQFF; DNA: TGTGCCAGCAGCTTTGTAGCGGGATCAGCCCCCTACAATGAGCAGTTCTTC
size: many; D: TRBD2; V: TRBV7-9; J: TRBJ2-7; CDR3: CASSLGTGGPVDEQYF; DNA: TGTGCCAGCAGCTTAGGGACGGGGGGGCCGGTAGACGAGCAGTACTTC
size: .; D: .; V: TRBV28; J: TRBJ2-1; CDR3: CASNILSSYNEQFF; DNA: TGTGCCAGCAACATCTTAAGCTCCTACAATGAGCAGTTCTTC
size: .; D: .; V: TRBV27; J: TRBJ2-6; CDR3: CASSTHRAYSGANVLTF; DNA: TGTGCCAGCAGTACCCACAGGGCCTACTCTGGGGCCAACGTCCTGACTTTC
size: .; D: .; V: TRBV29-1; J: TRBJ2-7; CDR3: CSVRVAAYEQYF; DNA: TGCAGCGTCCGGGTAGCCGCCTACGAGCAGTACTTC
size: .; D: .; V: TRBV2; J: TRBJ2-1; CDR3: CASSRASGNEQFF; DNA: TGTGCCAGCAGCAGAGCCAGCGGCAATGAGCAGTTCTTC
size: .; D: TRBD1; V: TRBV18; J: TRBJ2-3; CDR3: CASSPGQGGPDTQYF; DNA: TGTGCCAGCTCGCCGGGACAGGGAGGCCCAGATACGCAGTATTTT
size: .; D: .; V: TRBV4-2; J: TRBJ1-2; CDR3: CASSQDSQYGYTF; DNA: TGTGCCAGCAGCCAAGATAGTCAGTACGGCTACACCTTC
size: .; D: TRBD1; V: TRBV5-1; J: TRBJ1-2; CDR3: CASSQGTGGDGYTF; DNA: TGCGCCAGCAGCCAAGGGACAGGGGGCGATGGCTACACCTTC
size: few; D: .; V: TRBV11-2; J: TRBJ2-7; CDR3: CASSQGNQGSYEQYF; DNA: TGTGCCAGCAGCCAAGGGAACCAGGGCTCCTACGAGCAGTACTTC
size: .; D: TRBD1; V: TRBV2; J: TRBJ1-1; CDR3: CASSSSGTVFTEAFF; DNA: TGTGCCAGCAGTTCTTCTGGGACAGTTTTCACTGAAGCTTTCTTT
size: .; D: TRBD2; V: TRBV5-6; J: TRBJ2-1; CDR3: CASSSTFSGRNNEQFF; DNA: TGTGCCAGCAGCTCCACCTTTAGCGGGAGAAACAATGAGCAGTTCTTC
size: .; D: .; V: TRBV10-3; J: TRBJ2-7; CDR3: CAISENQGSSYEQYF; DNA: TGTGCCATCAGTGAGAACCAGGGTAGCTCCTACGAGCAGTACTTC
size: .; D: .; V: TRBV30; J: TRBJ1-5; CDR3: CAWSVEGRGAAQHF; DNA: TGTGCCTGGAGTGTAGAAGGAAGGGGGGCGGCCCAGCATTTT
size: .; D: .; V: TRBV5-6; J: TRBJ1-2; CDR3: CASSLGKNYGYTF; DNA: TGTGCCAGCAGCTTAGGAAAGAACTATGGCTACACCTTC
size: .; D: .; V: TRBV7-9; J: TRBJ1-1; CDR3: CASSWDNTEAFF; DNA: TGTGCCAGCAGCTGGGACAACACTGAAGCTTTCTTT
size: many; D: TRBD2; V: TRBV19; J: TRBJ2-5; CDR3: CASSSGTSGRGETQYF; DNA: TGTGCCAGTAGTAGCGGGACTAGCGGGAGGGGAGAGACCCAGTACTTC
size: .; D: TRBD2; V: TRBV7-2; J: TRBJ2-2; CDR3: CASSLEFSGRLVGELFF; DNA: TGTGCCAGCAGCTTAGAGTTTAGCGGGAGACTGGTAGGGGAGCTGTTTTTT
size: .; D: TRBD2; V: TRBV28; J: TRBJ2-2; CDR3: CASSLILAGGLVGELFF; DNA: TGTGCCAGCAGTCTTATTTTAGCGGGAGGGCTGGTCGGGGAGCTGTTTTTT
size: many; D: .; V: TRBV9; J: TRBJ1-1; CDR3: CASSVSGTEAFF; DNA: TGTGCCAGCAGCGTGTCGGGTACTGAAGCTTTCTTT
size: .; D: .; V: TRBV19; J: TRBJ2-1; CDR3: CASSILGSSYNEQFF; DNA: TGTGCCAGTAGTATACTAGGATCTTCCTACAATGAGCAGTTCTTC
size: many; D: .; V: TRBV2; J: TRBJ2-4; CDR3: CASSDDWAQEAKNIQYF; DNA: TGTGCCAGCAGTGATGATTGGGCCCAGGAGGCCAAAAACATTCAGTACTTC
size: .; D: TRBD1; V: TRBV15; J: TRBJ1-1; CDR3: CAIKQGTEAFF; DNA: TGTGCCATCAAACAGGGGACTGAAGCTTTCTTT
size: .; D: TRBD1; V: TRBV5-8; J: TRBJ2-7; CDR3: CATRQGSAWGEQYF; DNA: TGTGCCACAAGACAGGGGTCCGCGTGGGGCGAGCAGTACTTC
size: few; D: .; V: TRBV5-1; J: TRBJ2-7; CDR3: CASSLAGLHEQYF; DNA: TGCGCCAGCAGCTTGGCCGGGCTCCACGAGCAGTACTTC
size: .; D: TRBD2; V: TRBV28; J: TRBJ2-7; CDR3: CASSTPLGTSLYEQYF; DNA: TGTGCCAGCAGTACTCCCCTGGGGACTAGCTTGTACGAGCAGTACTTC
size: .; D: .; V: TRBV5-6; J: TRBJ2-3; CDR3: CASSLADITDTQYF; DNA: TGTGCCAGCAGCTTGGCCGACATCACAGATACGCAGTATTTT
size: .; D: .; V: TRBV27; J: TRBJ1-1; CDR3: CASSLAPHANTEAFF; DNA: TGTGCCAGCAGTTTAGCCCCCCACGCTAACACTGAAGCTTTCTTT
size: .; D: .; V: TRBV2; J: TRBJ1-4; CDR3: CASSGGRTTNEKLFF; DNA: TGTGCCAGCAGTGGAGGGAGAACAACTAATGAAAAACTGTTTTTT
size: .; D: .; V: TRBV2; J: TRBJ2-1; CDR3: CASRVRQLGVF; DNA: TGTGCCAGTAGAGTTCGACAGTTAGGTGTCTTC
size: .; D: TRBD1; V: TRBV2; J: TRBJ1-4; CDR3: CASSDSTGGGEKLFF; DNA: TGTGCCAGCAGCGACTCGACAGGGGGAGGTGAAAAACTGTTTTTT
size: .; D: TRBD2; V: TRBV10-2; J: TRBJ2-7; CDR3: CAARRGDTYEQYF; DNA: TGCGCCGCCCGGCGGGGGGATACCTACGAGCAGTACTTC
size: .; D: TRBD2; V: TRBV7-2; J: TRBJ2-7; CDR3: CASTLAGGWGEQYF; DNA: TGTGCCAGCACCCTAGCGGGAGGATGGGGCGAGCAGTACTTC
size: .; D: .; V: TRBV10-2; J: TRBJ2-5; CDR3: CASSPLAQGETQYF; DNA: TGCGCCAGCAGCCCACTAGCGCAGGGGGAGACCCAGTACTTC